The rows below give T cell receptor beta chains drawn from one sample of a study of shared clonotypes between healthy human individuals. Data came from immunoSEQ multiplex PCR; TCRdb stores just in-frame clones and leaves some out. This sample yields some 2,100,000 clones, of which approximately 96% are seen a single time; roughly 0.13% belongs to the top ten. Sequencing input: naive CD4+ T cells sorted from blood. Receptors were obtained from a man aged 18 to 29 in good health. CDR3s include the opening cysteine and the closing phenylalanine or tryptophan. Fields, in order: V gene, J gene, D gene, clone size, CDR3 protein, CDR3 DNA. D genes are given only for firm matches. Size tells how often a clone was seen (once, few, many) or the class of an expanded clone, and some rows leave it out.

TRBV29-1	TRBJ1-2	TRBD1	-	CSVLTGVPYGYTF	TGCAGCGTACTGACAGGGGTCCCCTATGGCTACACCTTC
TRBV7-9	TRBJ2-1	TRBD1	-	CASSWTGSDNEQFF	TGTGCCAGCAGCTGGACAGGGAGCGACAATGAGCAGTTCTTC
TRBV25-1	TRBJ2-6	TRBD1	once	CASSGGDRDVLTF	TGTGCCAGCAGTGGAGGGGACAGGGACGTCCTGACTTTC
TRBV5-1	TRBJ2-5	-	once	CASSLRPTGETQYF	TGCGCCAGCAGCTTGCGTCCGACGGGAGAGACCCAGTACTTC
TRBV28	TRBJ2-1	TRBD1	-	CASRTGTEEFF	TGTGCCAGCAGAACCGGGACAGAAGAGTTCTTC
TRBV7-2	TRBJ1-2	TRBD1	-	CASSPRGQGYGYTF	TGTGCCAGCAGCCCAAGGGGGCAAGGCTATGGCTACACCTTC
TRBV5-1	TRBJ1-2	-	-	CASSFQTDYGYTF	TGCGCCAGCAGCTTCCAGACGGACTATGGCTACACCTTC
TRBV6-6	TRBJ2-3	-	-	CASTATGFTDTQYF	TGTGCCAGCACGGCAACGGGATTCACAGATACGCAGTATTTT
TRBV5-1	TRBJ2-1	-	-	CASSQLTGGTEQFF	TGCGCCAGCAGCCAACTTACTGGGGGCACTGAGCAGTTCTTC
TRBV2	TRBJ1-5	-	-	CASSVELGAQPQHF	TGTGCCAGCAGTGTCGAGCTGGGGGCGCAGCCCCAGCATTTT
TRBV9	TRBJ2-5	-	-	CASTRTPNVETQYF	TGTGCCAGCACTCGGACGCCCAATGTCGAGACCCAGTACTTC
TRBV29-1	TRBJ2-7	TRBD1	once	CSVMTGIGQYF	TGCAGCGTTATGACAGGGATCGGGCAGTACTTC
TRBV7-9	TRBJ2-3	TRBD2	-	CASSSTSGVRTDTQYF	TGTGCCAGCAGTTCTACTAGCGGGGTGCGCACAGATACGCAGTATTTT
TRBV4-1	TRBJ2-5	-	-	CASSLRQGRGSQETQYF	TGCGCCAGCAGCCTCAGACAGGGGAGGGGGTCACAAGAGACCCAGTACTTC
TRBV4-1	TRBJ1-6	TRBD1	-	CASSQDRGGSPLHF	TGCGCCAGCAGCCAGGACAGGGGAGGATCACCCCTCCACTTT
TRBV9	TRBJ2-3	-	-	CASSPWGVSDTQYF	TGTGCCAGCAGCCCGTGGGGGGTGTCAGATACGCAGTATTTT
TRBV6-5	TRBJ2-7	TRBD1	-	CASSYSRQGAVEQYF	TGTGCCAGCAGTTACTCGAGGCAGGGGGCCGTCGAGCAGTACTTC
TRBV11-2	TRBJ2-5	TRBD2	-	CASSSQGLAGEQTQYF	TGTGCCAGCAGCTCCCAGGGACTAGCGGGGGAGCAGACCCAGTACTTC
TRBV7-3	TRBJ2-1	-	-	CASSLFADPNEQFF	TGTGCCAGCAGCTTATTCGCAGACCCCAATGAGCAGTTCTTC
TRBV2	TRBJ1-3	-	-	CASSEGTWIF	TGTGCCAGCAGTGAAGGGACTTGGATTTTT
TRBV6-6	TRBJ1-1	-	-	CASSSPLKNTEAFF	TGTGCCAGCAGCTCTCCGTTGAAGAACACTGAAGCTTTCTTT
TRBV18	TRBJ2-7	TRBD2	-	CASSPPLRGLAGGPYEQYF	TGTGCCAGCTCACCACCCTTGAGGGGACTAGCGGGAGGGCCCTACGAGCAGTACTTC
TRBV5-1	TRBJ1-5	-	-	CASSLGTGNQPQHF	TGCGCCAGCAGCTTGGGGACCGGCAATCAGCCCCAGCATTTT
TRBV5-4	TRBJ1-1	-	-	CASTNPRDTEAFF	TGTGCCAGCACGAACCCCCGGGACACTGAAGCTTTCTTT
TRBV7-9	TRBJ1-2	-	-	CASKGTDPAYGYTF	TGTGCCAGCAAAGGGACGGATCCTGCATATGGCTACACCTTC
TRBV5-4	TRBJ1-2	TRBD1	-	CASSDTGGYGYTF	TGTGCCAGCAGCGATACAGGGGGCTATGGCTACACCTTC
TRBV6-6	TRBJ2-1	TRBD2	-	CASSYSTSGSYNEQFF	TGTGCCAGCAGTTACTCGACTAGCGGGTCCTACAATGAGCAGTTCTTC
TRBV4-3	TRBJ2-3	TRBD1	-	CASSPRDRRTDTQYF	TGCGCCAGCAGCCCTCGGGACAGACGCACAGATACGCAGTATTTT
TRBV30	TRBJ1-2	-	-	CAWVERFMGGYTF	TGTGCCTGGGTAGAACGGTTTATGGGAGGCTACACCTTC
TRBV7-9	TRBJ2-5	-	-	CASSFGAQETQYF	TGTGCCAGCAGCTTCGGGGCCCAAGAGACCCAGTACTTC
TRBV6-1	TRBJ1-1	-	few	CASSEQGNTEAFF	TGTGCCAGCAGTGAACAGGGTAACACTGAAGCTTTCTTT
TRBV19	TRBJ1-1	-	-	CASSDRTVNTEAFF	TGTGCCAGTAGTGACCGGACGGTGAACACTGAAGCTTTCTTT
TRBV6-5	TRBJ2-1	-	-	CASSYGGGGDPGEQFF	TGTGCCAGCAGTTACGGCGGAGGGGGCGATCCCGGTGAGCAGTTCTTC
TRBV6-6	TRBJ1-6	-	-	CASSHNTRGESPLHF	TGTGCCAGCAGCCATAACACGAGGGGCGAATCACCCCTCCACTTT
TRBV5-1	TRBJ1-1	-	-	CASSFDGTPAEAFF	TGCGCCAGCAGCTTTGACGGGACGCCCGCCGAAGCTTTCTTT
TRBV5-1	TRBJ2-3	TRBD2	-	CASAYGTSGRALGTDTQYF	TGCGCCAGCGCGTACGGGACTAGCGGGAGGGCCCTCGGCACAGATACGCAGTATTTT
TRBV2	TRBJ2-1	TRBD2	-	CASRDYPGRGGSLNEQFF	TGTGCCAGCAGGGACTACCCCGGGAGGGGGGGATCTCTCAATGAGCAGTTCTTC
TRBV7-2	TRBJ2-7	TRBD2	-	CASSLHGLAAYEQYF	TGTGCCAGCAGTTTACACGGACTAGCGGCCTACGAGCAGTACTTC
TRBV5-8	TRBJ1-1	-	-	CASRFGRREAFF	TGTGCCAGCAGATTCGGACGGCGCGAAGCTTTCTTT
TRBV9	TRBJ2-2	-	-	CASSPRSSTAGELFF	TGTGCCAGCAGCCCTCGTTCTAGCACAGCCGGGGAGCTGTTTTTT
TRBV29-1	TRBJ2-7	-	once	CSVSRDSYEQYF	TGCAGCGTTTCCCGTGATTCCTACGAGCAGTACTTC
TRBV4-3	TRBJ1-3	-	-	CASSQDGGYGNTIYF	TGCGCCAGCAGCCAAGATGGCGGTTATGGAAACACCATATATTTT
TRBV18	TRBJ1-1	-	-	CASSQTVEAFF	TGTGCCAGCTCACAGACAGTTGAAGCTTTCTTT
TRBV7-2	TRBJ2-7	-	-	CASSLAGRKNYEQYF	TGTGCCAGCAGCTTAGCCGGGCGGAAGAACTACGAGCAGTACTTC
TRBV11-2	TRBJ1-6	TRBD1	-	CASSWGQANSPLHF	TGTGCCAGCAGCTGGGGACAGGCAAATTCACCCCTCCACTTT
TRBV11-2	TRBJ2-5	-	-	CASSYSITQETQYF	TGTGCCAGCAGCTATAGTATAACCCAAGAGACCCAGTACTTC
TRBV5-1	TRBJ2-3	TRBD2	-	CASMGLADTDTQYF	TGCGCCAGCATGGGACTAGCGGACACAGATACGCAGTATTTT
TRBV20-1	TRBJ1-4	TRBD1	-	CGTGDEKLFF	TGCGGAACAGGGGACGAAAAACTGTTTTTT
TRBV28	TRBJ1-5	TRBD1	once	CASSEGTGGAGRQPQHF	TGTGCCAGCAGTGAAGGGACAGGGGGCGCAGGGAGACAGCCCCAGCATTTT
TRBV2	TRBJ1-4	TRBD1	-	CASSWTGGISNEKLFF	TGTGCCAGCAGTTGGACAGGGGGGATTTCTAATGAAAAACTGTTTTTT
TRBV21-1	TRBJ1-5	-	-	CASSKAPTVNSNQPQHF	TGTGCCAGCAGCAAAGCGCCCACAGTCAATAGCAATCAGCCCCAGCATTTT
TRBV5-6	TRBJ2-7	-	-	CASSLPSSYEQYF	TGTGCCAGCAGCTTGCCCAGTTCCTACGAGCAGTACTTC
TRBV7-8	TRBJ2-7	TRBD1	-	CASSLGGQGLSYEQYF	TGTGCCAGCAGCTTAGGAGGACAGGGGCTCTCCTACGAGCAGTACTTC